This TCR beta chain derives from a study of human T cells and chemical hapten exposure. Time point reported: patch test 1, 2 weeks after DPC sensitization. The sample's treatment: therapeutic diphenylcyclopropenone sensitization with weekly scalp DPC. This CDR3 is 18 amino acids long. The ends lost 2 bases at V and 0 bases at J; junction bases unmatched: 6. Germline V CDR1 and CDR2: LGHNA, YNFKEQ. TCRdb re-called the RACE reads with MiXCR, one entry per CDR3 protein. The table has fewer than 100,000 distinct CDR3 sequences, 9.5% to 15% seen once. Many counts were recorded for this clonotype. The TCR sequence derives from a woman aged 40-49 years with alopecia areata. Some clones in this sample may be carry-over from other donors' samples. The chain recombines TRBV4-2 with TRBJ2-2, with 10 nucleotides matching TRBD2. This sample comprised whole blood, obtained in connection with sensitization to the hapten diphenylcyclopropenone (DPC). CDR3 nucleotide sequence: TGTGCCAGCAGCCAAAAGAAACTAGCGGGAACGAACACCGGGGAGCTGTTTTTT. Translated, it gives CASSQKKLAGTNTGELFF.